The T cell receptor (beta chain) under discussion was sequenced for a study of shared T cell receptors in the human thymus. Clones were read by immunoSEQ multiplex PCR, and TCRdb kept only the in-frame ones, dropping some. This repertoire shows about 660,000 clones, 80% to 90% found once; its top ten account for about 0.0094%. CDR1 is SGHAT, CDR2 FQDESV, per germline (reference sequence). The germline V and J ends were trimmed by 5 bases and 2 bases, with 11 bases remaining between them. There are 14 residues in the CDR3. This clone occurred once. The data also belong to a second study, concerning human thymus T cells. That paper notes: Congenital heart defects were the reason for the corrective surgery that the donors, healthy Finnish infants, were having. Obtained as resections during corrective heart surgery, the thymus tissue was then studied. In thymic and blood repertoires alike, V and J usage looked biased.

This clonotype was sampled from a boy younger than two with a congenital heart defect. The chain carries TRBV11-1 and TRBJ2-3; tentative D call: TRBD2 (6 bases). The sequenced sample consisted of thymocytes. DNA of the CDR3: TGTGCCAGCAGCCCGCGGGGACCCACAGATACGCAGTATTTT. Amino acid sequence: CASSPRGPTDTQYF.